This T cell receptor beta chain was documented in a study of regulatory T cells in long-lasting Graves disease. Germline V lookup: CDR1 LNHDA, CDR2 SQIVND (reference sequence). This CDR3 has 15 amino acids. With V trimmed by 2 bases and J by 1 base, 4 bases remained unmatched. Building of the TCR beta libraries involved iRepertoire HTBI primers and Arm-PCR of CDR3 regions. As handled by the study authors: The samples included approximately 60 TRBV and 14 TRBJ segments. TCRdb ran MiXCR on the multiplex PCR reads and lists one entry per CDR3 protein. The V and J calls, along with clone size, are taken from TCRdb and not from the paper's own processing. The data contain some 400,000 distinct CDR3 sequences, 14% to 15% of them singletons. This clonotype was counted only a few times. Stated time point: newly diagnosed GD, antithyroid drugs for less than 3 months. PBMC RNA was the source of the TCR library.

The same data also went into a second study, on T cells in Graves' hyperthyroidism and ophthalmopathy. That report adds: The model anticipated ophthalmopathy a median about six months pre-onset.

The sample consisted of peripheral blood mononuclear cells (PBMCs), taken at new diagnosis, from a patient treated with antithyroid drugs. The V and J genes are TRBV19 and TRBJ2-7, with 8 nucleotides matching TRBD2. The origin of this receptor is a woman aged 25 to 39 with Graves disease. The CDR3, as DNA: TGTGCCAGTAGTATAATCGTAGCGGGATCCTACGAGCAGTACTTC. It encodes CASSIIVAGSYEQYF.